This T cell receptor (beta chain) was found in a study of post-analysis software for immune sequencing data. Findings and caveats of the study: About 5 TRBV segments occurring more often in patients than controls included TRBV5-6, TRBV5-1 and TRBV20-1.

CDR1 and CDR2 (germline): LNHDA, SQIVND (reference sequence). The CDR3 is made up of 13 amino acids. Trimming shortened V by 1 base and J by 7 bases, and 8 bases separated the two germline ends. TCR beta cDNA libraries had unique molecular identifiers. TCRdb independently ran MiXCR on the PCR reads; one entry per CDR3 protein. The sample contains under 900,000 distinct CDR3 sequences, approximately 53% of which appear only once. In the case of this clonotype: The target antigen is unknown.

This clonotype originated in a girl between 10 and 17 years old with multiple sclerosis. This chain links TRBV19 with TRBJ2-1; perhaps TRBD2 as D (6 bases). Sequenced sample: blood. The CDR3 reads CASSIGRGNEQFF. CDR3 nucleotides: TGTGCCAGTAGTATAGGACGGGGGAATGAGCAGTTCTTC.